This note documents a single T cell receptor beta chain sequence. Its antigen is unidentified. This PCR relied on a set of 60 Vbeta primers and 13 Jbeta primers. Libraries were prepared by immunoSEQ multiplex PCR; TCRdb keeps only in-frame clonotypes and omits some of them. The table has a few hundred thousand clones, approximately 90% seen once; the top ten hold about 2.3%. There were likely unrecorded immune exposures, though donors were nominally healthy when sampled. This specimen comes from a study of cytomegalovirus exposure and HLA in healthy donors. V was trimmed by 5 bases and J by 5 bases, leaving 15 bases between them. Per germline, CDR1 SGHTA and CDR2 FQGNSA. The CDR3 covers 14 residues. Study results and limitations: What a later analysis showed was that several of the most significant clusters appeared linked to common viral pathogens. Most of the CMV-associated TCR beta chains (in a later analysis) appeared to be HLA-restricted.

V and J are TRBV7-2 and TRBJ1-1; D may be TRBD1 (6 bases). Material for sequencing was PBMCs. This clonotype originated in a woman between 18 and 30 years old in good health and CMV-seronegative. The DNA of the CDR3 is TGTGCCAGCAGCCAACAGGGATTCGGAACTGAAGCTTTCTTT. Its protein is CASSQQGFGTEAFF.